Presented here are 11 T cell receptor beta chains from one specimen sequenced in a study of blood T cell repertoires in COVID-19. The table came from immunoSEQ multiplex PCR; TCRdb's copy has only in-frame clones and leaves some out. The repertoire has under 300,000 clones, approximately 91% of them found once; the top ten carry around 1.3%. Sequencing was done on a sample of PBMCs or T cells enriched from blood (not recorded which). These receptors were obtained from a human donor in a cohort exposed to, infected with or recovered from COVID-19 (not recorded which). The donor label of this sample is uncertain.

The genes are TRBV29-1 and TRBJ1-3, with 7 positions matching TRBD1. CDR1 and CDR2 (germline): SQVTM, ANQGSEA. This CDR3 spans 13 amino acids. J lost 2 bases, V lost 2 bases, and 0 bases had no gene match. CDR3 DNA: TGCAGCGTTGAACAGGGGGCTGGAAACACCATATATTTT. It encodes CSVEQGAGNTIYF.

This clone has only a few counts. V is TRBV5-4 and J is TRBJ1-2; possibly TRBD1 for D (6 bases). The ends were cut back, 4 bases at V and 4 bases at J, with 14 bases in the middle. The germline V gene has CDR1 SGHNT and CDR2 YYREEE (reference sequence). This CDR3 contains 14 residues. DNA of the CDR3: TGTGCCAGCAGCGCGGACAGCTTGAGCTATGGCTACACCTTC. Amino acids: CASSADSLSYGYTF.

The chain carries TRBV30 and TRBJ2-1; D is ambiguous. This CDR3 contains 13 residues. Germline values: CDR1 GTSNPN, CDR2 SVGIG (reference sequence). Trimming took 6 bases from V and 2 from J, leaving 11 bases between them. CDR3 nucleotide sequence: TGTGCCTGTAGGCCCAGGACCTACAATGAGCAGTTCTTC. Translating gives CACRPRTYNEQFF.

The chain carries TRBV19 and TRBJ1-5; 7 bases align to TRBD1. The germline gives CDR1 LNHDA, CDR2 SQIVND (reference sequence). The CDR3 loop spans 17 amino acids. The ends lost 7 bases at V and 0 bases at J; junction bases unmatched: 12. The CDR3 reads CASMGQLGGYSNQPQHF. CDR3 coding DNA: TGTGCCAGTATGGGACAGCTGGGGGGATATAGCAATCAGCCCCAGCATTTT.

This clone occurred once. The DNA of the CDR3 is TGTGCCAGCAGCGGGGGGACAGCCTCTGGAAACACCATATATTTT. Translated: CASSGGTASGNTIYF. This chain uses TRBV11-2 with TRBJ1-3; TRBD1 matches 7 bases. This CDR3 spans 15 amino acids. The trim removed 5 bases at V and 0 bases at J, leaving 4 bases unmatched. Germline V gene sequence: CDR1 SGHAT, CDR2 FQNNGV.

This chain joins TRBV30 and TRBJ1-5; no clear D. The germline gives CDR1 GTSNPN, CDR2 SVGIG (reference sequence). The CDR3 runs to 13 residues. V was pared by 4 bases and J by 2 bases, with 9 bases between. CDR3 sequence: CAWTAEGNQPQHF. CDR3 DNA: TGTGCCTGGACCGCGGAGGGCAATCAGCCCCAGCATTTT.

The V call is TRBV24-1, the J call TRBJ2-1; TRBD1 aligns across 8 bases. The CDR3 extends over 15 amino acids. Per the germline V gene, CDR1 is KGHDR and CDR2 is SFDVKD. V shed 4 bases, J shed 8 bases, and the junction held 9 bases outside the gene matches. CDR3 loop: CATSDPGQGKDEQFF. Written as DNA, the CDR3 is TGTGCCACCAGTGACCCTGGACAGGGTAAGGATGAGCAGTTCTTC.

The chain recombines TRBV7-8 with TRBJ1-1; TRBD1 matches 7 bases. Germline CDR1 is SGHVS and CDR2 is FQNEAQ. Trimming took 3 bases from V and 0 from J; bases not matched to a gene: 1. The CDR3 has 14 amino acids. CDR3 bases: TGTGCCAGCAGCTTTGGACAGGTGAACACTGAAGCTTTCTTT. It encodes CASSFGQVNTEAFF.

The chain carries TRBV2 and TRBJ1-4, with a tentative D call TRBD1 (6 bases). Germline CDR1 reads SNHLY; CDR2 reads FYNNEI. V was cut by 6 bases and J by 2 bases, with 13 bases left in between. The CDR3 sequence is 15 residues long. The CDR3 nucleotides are TGTGCCAGCAGGGTCCAGGGGATTACTAATGAAAAACTGTTTTTT. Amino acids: CASRVQGITNEKLFF.

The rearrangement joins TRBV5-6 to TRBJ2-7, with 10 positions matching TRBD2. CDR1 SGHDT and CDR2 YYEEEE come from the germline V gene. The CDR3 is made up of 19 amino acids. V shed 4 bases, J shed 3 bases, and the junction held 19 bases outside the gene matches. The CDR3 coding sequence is TGTGCCAGCAGCGCGGAAGTGATCACTAGCGGGGTAAATGACTACGAGCAGTACTTC. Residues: CASSAEVITSGVNDYEQYF.

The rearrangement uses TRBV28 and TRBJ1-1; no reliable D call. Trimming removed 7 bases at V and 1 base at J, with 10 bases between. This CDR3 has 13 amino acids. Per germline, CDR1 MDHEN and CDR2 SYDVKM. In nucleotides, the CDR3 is TGTGCCAGCATCTCTACGGGGAACACTGAAGCTTTCTTT. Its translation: CASISTGNTEAFF.